Listed below are T cell receptor beta chains from one sample, sequenced in a study of cytomegalovirus exposure and HLA in healthy donors. Sequencing used immunoSEQ multiplex PCR; TCRdb keeps in-frame clones, though not all of them. The table has around 140,000 clones, just under 90% seen once. The sample was PBMCs. The source of these receptors is a woman aged 25 to 39 in good health and CMV-seronegative. CDR3s include the opening cysteine and the closing phenylalanine or tryptophan. D genes are given only for firm matches. Some rows have no size entry. The others give once, few or many, or a class for an expanded clone.

d_gene: TRBD2
j_gene: TRBJ2-1
v_gene: TRBV18
len: 15
abundance: .
CDR3nt: TGTGCCAGCTCAGTTGCTAGCGGGAGTTTCGATGAGCAGTTCTTC
CDR3aa: CASSVASGSFDEQFF

d_gene: TRBD1
j_gene: TRBJ1-1
v_gene: TRBV5-4
len: 15
abundance: .
CDR3nt: TGTGCCAGCAGCTTCGGCAGGGGGCAATTCACTGAAGCTTTCTTT
CDR3aa: CASSFGRGQFTEAFF

d_gene: .
j_gene: TRBJ2-5
v_gene: TRBV18
len: 12
abundance: .
CDR3nt: TGTGCCAGCTCACCTCGGGGAGAGACCCAGTACTTC
CDR3aa: CASSPRGETQYF

d_gene: TRBD1
j_gene: TRBJ2-7
v_gene: TRBV29-1
len: 13
abundance: .
CDR3nt: TGCAGCGTTACCCCCGGGACAGGGAACGAGCAGTACTTC
CDR3aa: CSVTPGTGNEQYF

d_gene: .
j_gene: TRBJ1-3
v_gene: TRBV19
len: 13
abundance: .
CDR3nt: TGTGCCTCGAGCCACGGACAGAGGGTAGGAATATATTTT
CDR3aa: CASSHGQRVGIYF

d_gene: TRBD1
j_gene: TRBJ1-2
v_gene: TRBV28
len: 14
abundance: .
CDR3nt: TGTGCCAGCAGTTTATCCAGGGGGCCCTATGGCTACACCTTC
CDR3aa: CASSLSRGPYGYTF

d_gene: TRBD2
j_gene: TRBJ2-7
v_gene: TRBV9
len: 15
abundance: .
CDR3nt: TGTGCCAGCAGCGTAGGTCAGCGGGAGTACTACGAGCAGTACTTC
CDR3aa: CASSVGQREYYEQYF

d_gene: .
j_gene: TRBJ1-2
v_gene: TRBV6-5
len: 13
abundance: .
CDR3nt: TGTGCCAGTAGGTCCCAACCGGGCTATGGCTACACCTTC
CDR3aa: CASRSQPGYGYTF

d_gene: .
j_gene: TRBJ1-5
v_gene: TRBV19
len: 16
abundance: .
CDR3nt: TGTGCCAGGCTAAAAACAGGGTTCGTAAGCAATCAGCCCCAGCATTTT
CDR3aa: CARLKTGFVSNQPQHF

d_gene: .
j_gene: TRBJ2-1
v_gene: TRBV6-6
len: 15
abundance: .
CDR3nt: TGTGCCACCGGGGGTAGAGGGGGGGCCGGAAATGAGCAGTTCTTC
CDR3aa: CATGGRGGAGNEQFF

d_gene: .
j_gene: TRBJ2-7
v_gene: TRBV5-4
len: 15
abundance: once
CDR3nt: TGTGCCAGCAGCTTGGGACTAACCGATACGTGGGAGCAGTACTTC
CDR3aa: CASSLGLTDTWEQYF

d_gene: .
j_gene: TRBJ2-2
v_gene: TRBV29-1
len: 13
abundance: .
CDR3nt: TGCAGCGTCGTGTTATCGAACACCGGGGAGCTGTTTTTT
CDR3aa: CSVVLSNTGELFF

d_gene: .
j_gene: TRBJ1-1
v_gene: TRBV7-9
len: 15
abundance: .
CDR3nt: TGTGCCAGCAGCTCCGGGGGATCTTGGAAGGCTGAAGCTTTCTTT
CDR3aa: CASSSGGSWKAEAFF

d_gene: .
j_gene: TRBJ2-2
v_gene: TRBV28
len: 16
abundance: .
CDR3nt: TGTGCCAGCAGTTTAGGACAGACAGCGAACACCGGGGAGCTGTTTTTT
CDR3aa: CASSLGQTANTGELFF

d_gene: .
j_gene: TRBJ2-7
v_gene: TRBV30
len: 14
abundance: .
CDR3nt: TGTGCCTGGAACCAAGAGTCGAGAGATTACGAGCAGTACTTC
CDR3aa: CAWNQESRDYEQYF

d_gene: TRBD1
j_gene: TRBJ2-7
v_gene: TRBV10-3
len: 15
abundance: .
CDR3nt: TGTGCCATCAGCAAGGTGGGACAGGGGGACAACGAGCAGTACTTC
CDR3aa: CAISKVGQGDNEQYF

d_gene: TRBD1
j_gene: TRBJ1-1
v_gene: TRBV19
len: 15
abundance: .
CDR3nt: TGTGCCAGTAGTATCTGGGCCGGGACAGTAAACGAAGCTTTCTTT
CDR3aa: CASSIWAGTVNEAFF

d_gene: TRBD1
j_gene: TRBJ1-2
v_gene: TRBV6-5
len: 16
abundance: .
CDR3nt: TGTGCCAGCAGTTACCTGGACAGGGGGGTTAACTATGGCTACACCTTC
CDR3aa: CASSYLDRGVNYGYTF

d_gene: TRBD2
j_gene: TRBJ2-7
v_gene: TRBV7-9
len: 15
abundance: .
CDR3nt: TGTGCCAGCAGCTCGACTAGCGGCTACTCCTACGAGCAGTACTTC
CDR3aa: CASSSTSGYSYEQYF

d_gene: .
j_gene: TRBJ1-2
v_gene: TRBV27
len: 15
abundance: .
CDR3nt: TGTGCCAGCAGCCTTTCTAAGGACAGCCCGTATGGCTACACCTTC
CDR3aa: CASSLSKDSPYGYTF

d_gene: TRBD1
j_gene: TRBJ1-2
v_gene: TRBV5-4
len: 15
abundance: .
CDR3nt: TGTGCCAGCAGCTTAGGGACAGGGCAGGGTCATGGCTACACCTTC
CDR3aa: CASSLGTGQGHGYTF

d_gene: TRBD1
j_gene: TRBJ2-7
v_gene: TRBV23-1
len: 15
abundance: .
CDR3nt: TGCGCCAGCAGTCAATCTGGGACAGGGAACCACGAGCAGTACTTC
CDR3aa: CASSQSGTGNHEQYF

d_gene: .
j_gene: TRBJ2-3
v_gene: TRBV27
len: 14
abundance: .
CDR3nt: TGTGCCAGCAGTATGCGGCGGACACAAGATACGCAGTATTTT
CDR3aa: CASSMRRTQDTQYF

d_gene: .
j_gene: TRBJ2-5
v_gene: TRBV7-2
len: 12
abundance: once
CDR3nt: TGTGCCAGCAGCTACCCCGGGGAGACCCAGTACTTC
CDR3aa: CASSYPGETQYF

d_gene: TRBD2
j_gene: TRBJ2-1
v_gene: TRBV7-9
len: 16
abundance: .
CDR3nt: TGTGCCAGCAGAGGACTAGCGGGAGGCTCCTACAATGAGCAGTTCTTC
CDR3aa: CASRGLAGGSYNEQFF

d_gene: .
j_gene: TRBJ1-5
v_gene: TRBV28
len: 14
abundance: .
CDR3nt: TGTGCCAGCAGCCCACGGGACATGGGTCAGCCCCAGCATTTT
CDR3aa: CASSPRDMGQPQHF

d_gene: .
j_gene: TRBJ2-6
v_gene: TRBV30
len: 16
abundance: few
CDR3nt: TGTGCCTGGAGTCTCCCGGGGGTGTCTGGGGCCAACGTCCTGACTTTC
CDR3aa: CAWSLPGVSGANVLTF

d_gene: TRBD1
j_gene: TRBJ1-1
v_gene: TRBV2
len: 14
abundance: few
CDR3nt: TGTGCCAGCAGTGAAGCGGGACAGGGCAGTGAAGCTTTCTTT
CDR3aa: CASSEAGQGSEAFF

d_gene: TRBD1
j_gene: TRBJ1-2
v_gene: TRBV6-5
len: 16
abundance: .
CDR3nt: TGTGCCAGCAGTTACACGAACCGGGACAGGGGCCAGGGCTACACCTTC
CDR3aa: CASSYTNRDRGQGYTF

d_gene: .
j_gene: TRBJ2-7
v_gene: TRBV7-6
len: 13
abundance: .
CDR3nt: TGTGCCAGCAGCTTAGCGGGCAATTACGAGCAGTACTTC
CDR3aa: CASSLAGNYEQYF

d_gene: TRBD1
j_gene: TRBJ1-2
v_gene: TRBV7-8
len: 16
abundance: .
CDR3nt: TGTGCCAGCAGCTTAAGGACAGGGGGCTTCTTAGGTGGCTACACCTTC
CDR3aa: CASSLRTGGFLGGYTF

d_gene: TRBD1
j_gene: TRBJ1-1
v_gene: TRBV28
len: 15
abundance: .
CDR3nt: TGTGCCAGCAGTTTATGGGGGACAGGGCTAACTGAAGCTTTCTTT
CDR3aa: CASSLWGTGLTEAFF

d_gene: TRBD1
j_gene: TRBJ2-2
v_gene: TRBV19
len: 15
abundance: .
CDR3nt: TGTGCCAGTGGAAGGGACAGAGGGGTTACCGGGGAGCTGTTTTTT
CDR3aa: CASGRDRGVTGELFF

d_gene: .
j_gene: TRBJ1-1
v_gene: TRBV29-1
len: 11
abundance: .
CDR3nt: TGCAGCGTTGATATGGAGAGTGGAGCTTTCTTT
CDR3aa: CSVDMESGAFF

d_gene: .
j_gene: TRBJ2-7
v_gene: TRBV28
len: 16
abundance: .
CDR3nt: TGTGCCAGCAGCCTTAGACACGGACAGAGGGCGTTTGAGCAGTACTTC
CDR3aa: CASSLRHGQRAFEQYF

d_gene: .
j_gene: TRBJ2-3
v_gene: TRBV10-3
len: 16
abundance: once
CDR3nt: TGTGCCATCAGTGAGTCGAGAGGGTTTCACACAGATACGCAGTATTTT
CDR3aa: CAISESRGFHTDTQYF

d_gene: TRBD1
j_gene: TRBJ1-2
v_gene: TRBV28
len: 16
abundance: .
CDR3nt: TGTGCCAGCAGAACCGATACAGGGGGGAAGGCCTATGGCTACACCTTC
CDR3aa: CASRTDTGGKAYGYTF

d_gene: .
j_gene: TRBJ2-6
v_gene: TRBV19
len: 18
abundance: .
CDR3nt: TGTGCCAGTAGTTCCCAGATATCCATTCCTTCTGGGGCCAACGTCCTGACTTTC
CDR3aa: CASSSQISIPSGANVLTF

d_gene: TRBD1
j_gene: TRBJ1-6
v_gene: TRBV5-6
len: 16
abundance: .
CDR3nt: TGTGCCAGCAGCATGGGGACAGCCTCCTATAATTCACCCCTCCACTTT
CDR3aa: CASSMGTASYNSPLHF

d_gene: TRBD1
j_gene: TRBJ1-2
v_gene: TRBV19
len: 14
abundance: .
CDR3nt: TGTGCCAGTAGTATGCAAGGGGGCGGGCAACACTACACCTTC
CDR3aa: CASSMQGGGQHYTF

d_gene: TRBD1
j_gene: TRBJ1-1
v_gene: TRBV29-1
len: 14
abundance: .
CDR3nt: TGCAGCGTCCAACGACAGGGCCTTAACACTGAAGCTTTCTTT
CDR3aa: CSVQRQGLNTEAFF

d_gene: TRBD1
j_gene: TRBJ2-5
v_gene: TRBV4-1
len: 15
abundance: .
CDR3nt: TGCGCCAGCAGCCAAGACAGGGGGCTCACGGAGACCCAGTACTTC
CDR3aa: CASSQDRGLTETQYF

d_gene: .
j_gene: TRBJ1-1
v_gene: TRBV28
len: 17
abundance: .
CDR3nt: TGTGCCAGCAGTTTTAGCCCTTGGGGAGGTCGAGACACTGAAGCTTTCTTT
CDR3aa: CASSFSPWGGRDTEAFF

d_gene: .
j_gene: TRBJ1-1
v_gene: TRBV6-5
len: 15
abundance: .
CDR3nt: TGTGCCAGCAGTTACGACGGGGGTAGTGGCACTGAAGCTTTCTTT
CDR3aa: CASSYDGGSGTEAFF

d_gene: .
j_gene: TRBJ2-1
v_gene: TRBV6-5
len: 15
abundance: .
CDR3nt: TGTGCCAGCAGTTACGGCGGGACCGACTACAATGAGCAGTTCTTC
CDR3aa: CASSYGGTDYNEQFF

d_gene: .
j_gene: TRBJ2-7
v_gene: TRBV9
len: 16
abundance: .
CDR3nt: TGTGCCAGCAGCGTAAGTCCGACAGGCTCGCCCTACGAGCAGTACTTC
CDR3aa: CASSVSPTGSPYEQYF

d_gene: TRBD2
j_gene: TRBJ2-5
v_gene: TRBV7-2
len: 16
abundance: few
CDR3nt: TGTGCCAGCAGCCCACCGGGACTAGCGGGGGGCTGGACCCAGTACTTC
CDR3aa: CASSPPGLAGGWTQYF

d_gene: .
j_gene: TRBJ2-7
v_gene: TRBV28
len: 15
abundance: .
CDR3nt: TGTGCCAGCAGTCCCTTAGCACAGGGCCTATACGAGCAGTACTTC
CDR3aa: CASSPLAQGLYEQYF

d_gene: TRBD1
j_gene: TRBJ1-2
v_gene: TRBV19
len: 14
abundance: .
CDR3nt: TGTGCCAGTAGAAGGGACAGTACTAACTATGGCTACACCTTC
CDR3aa: CASRRDSTNYGYTF

d_gene: .
j_gene: TRBJ1-3
v_gene: TRBV20-1
len: 11
abundance: .
CDR3nt: TGCAGTGCTCAGTCTGGAAACACCATATATTTT
CDR3aa: CSAQSGNTIYF

d_gene: .
j_gene: TRBJ1-2
v_gene: TRBV5-4
len: 13
abundance: .
CDR3nt: TGTGCCAGCAGCCCTGTCAGGGGCTATGGCTACACCTTC
CDR3aa: CASSPVRGYGYTF

d_gene: .
j_gene: TRBJ1-1
v_gene: TRBV7-9
len: 15
abundance: .
CDR3nt: TGTGCCAGCAGCGCTAAAGTTTCAGGGGCCCCTGAAGCTTTCTTT
CDR3aa: CASSAKVSGAPEAFF

d_gene: TRBD1
j_gene: TRBJ2-2
v_gene: TRBV6-6
len: 14
abundance: .
CDR3nt: TGTGCCAGCAGTGGACAGGGGGGCACCGGGGAGCTGTTTTTT
CDR3aa: CASSGQGGTGELFF